Presented here are 10 T cell receptor beta chains from one specimen sequenced in a study of blood T cell repertoires in COVID-19. Sequencing used immunoSEQ multiplex PCR; TCRdb keeps in-frame clones, though not all of them. Of about 75,000 clones listed, roughly 88% were seen once; the top ten hold about a fifth. The specimen was peripheral blood. These receptors all come from a woman aged 45-65 years with acute or convalescent COVID-19.

This sequence joins TRBV19 and TRBJ1-2; D might be TRBD1 (5 bases). From germline, CDR1 is LNHDA and CDR2 SQIVND (reference sequence). This CDR3 comprises 14 residues. V was cut by 6 bases and J by 8 bases, with 19 bases left in between. Written as DNA, the CDR3 is TGTGCCAGTAGCCAACCCCAAAGGGGCCTAGGCTACACCTTC. Residues: CASSQPQRGLGYTF.

The gene calls are TRBV6-6 and TRBJ1-4; no definite D call. Germline V gene lookup returns CDR1 MNHNY and CDR2 SVGAGI (reference sequence). CDR3 size: 15 residues. With 4 bases removed from V and 0 bases from J, the gap between germline ends came to 9 bases. In DNA, the CDR3 is TGTGCCAGCAGTTTTGACACTGCAACTAATGAAAAACTGTTTTTT. It yields the protein CASSFDTATNEKLFF.

This chain links TRBV7-9 with TRBJ2-1; D unclear. The CDR3 has 11 amino acids. Germline CDR1 SEHNR, CDR2 FQNEAQ (reference sequence). The V end was cut by 5 bases, the J end by 7 bases, with 6 bases between. Here the CDR3 DNA reads TGTGCCAGCAGCGTGCTAAATGAGCAGTTCTTC. Translated, it gives CASSVLNEQFF.

The chain couples TRBV5-1 to TRBJ2-7, with 8 bases identical to TRBD2. The V segment lost 4 bases and the J segment 9 bases; nucleotides outside the gene matches: 9. CDR3 length equals 13 residues. Germline V gene sequence: CDR1 SGHRS, CDR2 YFSETQ. The CDR3 DNA reads TGCGCCAGCAGCGAGACCGGGACTAGAGGGCAGTACTTC. Amino acid sequence: CASSETGTRGQYF.

This chain joins TRBV29-1 and TRBJ2-7; D perhaps matches TRBD1 (5 bases). There are 12 residues in the CDR3. Germline V gene sequence: CDR1 SQVTM, CDR2 ANQGSEA. V was clipped by 5 bases and J by 5 bases, with 13 bases between them. Here the CDR3 reads CSVLEQVDEQYF. CDR3 nucleotide sequence: TGCAGCGTTCTTGAACAGGTCGACGAGCAGTACTTC.

In the case of this clone: At the DNA level, this CDR3 is encoded by other sequences in the same sample as well. This chain connects TRBV28 to TRBJ1-1; 7 nucleotides align to TRBD1. Germline trimming cut 2 bases from V and 8 bases from J; bases unmatched to any gene: 2. Germline CDR1 and CDR2: MDHEN and SYDVKM. The CDR3 is 12 amino acids. CDR3 protein: CASSLTQGEAFF. CDR3 DNA sequence: TGTGCCAGCAGTTTAACACAGGGGGAAGCTTTCTTT. Variable domain in full (rest from reference TRBV28 and TRBJ1-1): DVKVTQSSRYLVKRTGEKVFLECVQDMDHENMFWYRQDPGLGLRLIYFSYDVKMKEKGDIPEGYSVSREKKERFSLILESASTNQTSMYLCASSLTQGEAFFGQGTRLTVV.

J is TRBJ2-1 and V is TRBV7-9, with 8 bases identical to TRBD2. The trim removed 5 bases at V and 0 bases at J, leaving 3 bases unmatched. The CDR3 extends over 15 amino acids. Germline V gene sequence: CDR1 SEHNR, CDR2 FQNEAQ (reference sequence). For the CDR3, the DNA is TGTGCCAGCAGCCCCAGCGGGAGCTCCTACAATGAGCAGTTCTTC. Protein: CASSPSGSSYNEQFF.

V usage is TRBV2 and J usage is TRBJ2-3; D might be TRBD2 (6 bases). This CDR3 spans 16 amino acids. V lost 3 bases to trimming and J lost 6 bases, with 19 bases between them. Germline V gene lookup returns CDR1 SNHLY and CDR2 FYNNEI. CDR3 region: CASSELTRVGDDTQYF. The CDR3 region has the DNA TGTGCCAGCAGTGAGCTGACTAGGGTGGGGGACGATACGCAGTATTTT.

The rearrangement uses TRBV11-2 and TRBJ1-2; tentative D call: TRBD1 (5 bases). V was pared by 1 base and J by 4 bases, with 13 bases between. The germline V gene encodes CDR1 SGHAT and CDR2 FQNNGV. The CDR3 has 15 amino acids. The DNA for the CDR3 is TGTGCCAGCAGCTTAGGAGTAGGGGCCTTCTATGGCTACACCTTC. Protein sequence: CASSLGVGAFYGYTF.

The V gene is TRBV18, the J gene TRBJ1-5; D is undetermined. The CDR3 loop spans 13 amino acids. The ends were cut back, 2 bases at V and 4 bases at J, with 6 bases in the middle. In germline, CDR1 is KGHSH, CDR2 LQKENI. The CDR3 loop reads CASSPGLNQPQHF. CDR3 sequence (DNA): TGTGCCAGCTCACCAGGCTTAAATCAGCCCCAGCATTTT.